These 21 T cell receptor beta chains came from one sample sequenced in a study of graft-versus-host responses after intestinal transplantation. Method: immunoSEQ multiplex PCR; TCRdb's copy keeps in-frame clones and lacks some. This table has tens of thousands of clones, around 82% appearing once. The antigens of these receptors remain unknown. The input for sequencing was unstimulated CD8+ T cells sorted from spleen or lymph node cells, taken before transplant. These receptor sequences come from a human donor who was the organ donor for an intestinal transplant.

V is TRBV7-9 and J is TRBJ2-1, with 8 positions matching TRBD2. Germline loops: CDR1 SEHNR, CDR2 FQNEAQ (reference sequence). The length of the CDR3 is 17 residues. With V trimmed by 1 base and J by 0 bases, 5 bases remained unmatched. CDR3 residues: CASSLEGGRISYNEQFF. CDR3 sequence (DNA): TGTGCCAGCAGCTTAGAGGGCGGGAGGATCTCCTACAATGAGCAGTTCTTC.

The chain employs TRBV7-9 and TRBJ2-3; 7 bases map to TRBD2. J gave up 3 bases and V 5 bases, and 11 bases lay outside the gene matches. This CDR3 comprises 16 residues. Looked up from germline, CDR1 is SEHNR and CDR2 is FQNEAQ (reference sequence). CDR3 region: CASSPASGYLTDTQYF. In DNA form, the CDR3 reads TGTGCCAGCAGCCCGGCTAGCGGCTATTTGACAGATACGCAGTATTTT. The full variable domain, completed using reference TRBV7-9 and TRBJ2-3, is DTGVSQNPRHKITKRGQNVTFRCDPISEHNRLYWYRQTLGQGPEFLTYFQNEAQLEKSRLLSDRFSAERPKGSFSTLEIQRTEQGDSAMYLCASSPASGYLTDTQYFGPGTRLTVL.

Points on this clone: Other nucleotide sequences in the sample specify the same CDR3. V gene TRBV5-6 combines with J gene TRBJ2-3; the match to TRBD2 covers 7 bases. The CDR3 is made up of 15 amino acids. J was trimmed by 1 base and V by 0 bases; bases with no gene match: 2. In germline, CDR1 is SGHDT, CDR2 YYEEEE. The CDR3 DNA is TGTGCCAGCAGCTTGGGTCTAGCGGGCACAGATACGCAGTATTTT. Translation: CASSLGLAGTDTQYF.

The chain has TRBV27 and TRBJ2-1; 7 bases map to TRBD2. Germline CDR1 MNHEY, CDR2 SMNVEV (reference sequence). This CDR3 is built from 13 residues. V shed 6 bases, J shed 8 bases, and the junction held 7 bases outside the gene matches. The CDR3 coding sequence is TGTGCCAGCAGAACGGGACTAAGGGATGAGCAGTTCTTC. Translation gives CASRTGLRDEQFF.

The V gene is TRBV19, the J gene TRBJ1-1, with 7 positions matching TRBD1. The germline V gene has CDR1 LNHDA and CDR2 SQIVND (reference sequence). After removal of 3 bases from V and 3 bases from J, the junction contained 4 bases not matched to a gene. This CDR3 contains 14 residues. CDR3 nucleotides: TGTGCCAGTAGTATCAGAACAGGGGACACTGAAGCTTTCTTT. Its protein is CASSIRTGDTEAFF.

The rearrangement joins TRBV30 to TRBJ1-2; the match to TRBD1 covers 8 bases. V dropped 0 bases and J dropped 5; count of bases not matched to a gene: 14. The CDR3 consists of 17 residues. CDR1 is GTSNPN, CDR2 SVGIG, per germline (reference sequence). CDR3 sequence reads: CAWSVRAGQANIYGYTF. The CDR3 coding sequence is TGTGCCTGGAGTGTTCGGGCGGGACAGGCGAACATATATGGCTACACCTTC. Full variable domain (remainder filled in from reference TRBV30 and TRBJ1-2): SQTIHQWPATLVQPVGSPLSLECTVEGTSNPNLYWYRQAAGRGLQLLFYSVGIGQISSEVPQNLSASRPQDRQFILSSKKLLLSDSGFYLCAWSVRAGQANIYGYTFGSGTRLTVV.

This sequence joins TRBV30 and TRBJ1-1; D unresolved. V lost 5 bases to trimming and J lost 1 base, with 11 bases between them. The CDR3 contains 13 residues. Germline CDR1 GTSNPN, CDR2 SVGIG (reference sequence). CDR3: CAWSWLTNTEAFF. The CDR3 DNA reads as TGTGCCTGGTCATGGCTCACGAACACTGAAGCTTTCTTT.

About this clone: Other DNA sequences from this sample encode an identical CDR3 as well. The V gene is TRBV7-9, the J gene TRBJ2-7; 14 bases are shared with TRBD2. Trimming removed 3 bases from V and 2 bases from J; junction bases left unmatched: 0. The CDR3 length is 15 residues. The germline gives CDR1 SEHNR, CDR2 FQNEAQ (reference sequence). The CDR3 protein is CASSLTSGRAYEQYF. The CDR3 coding sequence is TGTGCCAGCAGCTTGACTAGCGGGAGGGCCTACGAGCAGTACTTC.

This rearrangement joins TRBV5-1 to TRBJ1-4; 8 bases fit TRBD1. The CDR3 consists of 15 residues. V was clipped by 2 bases and J by 6 bases; unmatched bases: 6. Per the germline V gene, CDR1 is SGHRS and CDR2 is YFSETQ. The CDR3 coding sequence is TGCGCCAGCAGCTTCCACAGGGGGTTAGATGAAAAACTGTTTTTT. Translated, it gives CASSFHRGLDEKLFF.

To note about this clone: One end of the junction varies from germline; a read error may be responsible. The V and J genes are TRBV6-4 and TRBJ2-1; 12 positions match TRBD2. Germline V CDR1 and CDR2: MRHNA, SNTAGT. The CDR3 length is 18 residues. CDR3 residues: CASGDSATSGSSYNEQFF. CDR3 DNA sequence: TGTGCCAGCGGTGACTCGGCGACTAGCGGGAGCTCCTACAATGAGCAGTTCTTC.

This chain joins TRBV27 and TRBJ2-7, with D possibly being TRBD1 or TRBD2 (5 bases each). Trimming took 2 bases from V and 7 from J, leaving 12 bases between them. The CDR3 consists of 13 residues. CDR1 is MNHEY, CDR2 SMNVEV, per germline (reference sequence). CDR3 DNA sequence: TGTGCCAGCAGTTTAGACTACAAGGGGGAGCAGTACTTC. This codes for CASSLDYKGEQYF.

The chain recombines TRBV13 with TRBJ2-5, with 7 positions matching TRBD2. Germline-derived CDR1 and CDR2 are PRHDT and FYEKMQ (reference sequence). The junction had 17 bases not matched to a gene; V was cut back by 5 bases and J by 5 bases. This CDR3 comprises 17 residues. CDR3 loop: CASSPGGSGRLRETQYF. The CDR3 nucleotides are TGTGCCAGCAGCCCCGGGGGGAGCGGACGATTAAGGGAGACCCAGTACTTC.

In its sample, this clone was seen a few times. At one boundary the junction diverges from the germline segment, which might be a read error. The sample holds other DNA sequences that translate to the same CDR3. The chain couples TRBV27 to TRBJ2-7, with 9 bases that match TRBD2. The germline V gene has CDR1 MNHEY and CDR2 SMNVEV (reference sequence). CDR3 length: 15 residues. The CDR3 region is CASSLRAGGPYEQYF. The CDR3 nucleotides are TGTGCCAGCAGTTTACGAGCGGGGGGCCCCTACGAGCAGTATTTC.

This clone showed up just a few times. The chain uses TRBV25-1 and TRBJ2-5; TRBD2 aligns across 9 bases. The germline V gene has CDR1 MGHDK and CDR2 SYGVNS. With 4 bases clipped from V and 1 base from J, the junction kept 4 bases outside the gene matches. The CDR3 spans 15 residues. Here the CDR3 DNA reads TGTGCCAGCAGTGCTAGCGGGGTCCCCCAAGAGACCCAGTACTTC. This translates into CASSASGVPQETQYF.

This clone has just one count. This chain joins TRBV29-1 and TRBJ1-2; no clear D gene. The CDR3 is made up of 11 amino acids. Trimming pared 4 bases from V and 4 bases from J, leaving 7 bases between. The germline V gene encodes CDR1 SQVTM and CDR2 ANQGSEA. The DNA of the CDR3 is TGCAGCGTTGGCGGAGGCTATGGCTACACCTTC. It codes for CSVGGGYGYTF.

Written as DNA, the CDR3 is TGTGCCAGCAGCTTCCTACGACAGGGGGGAAATGAGCAGTTCTTC. This encodes CASSFLRQGGNEQFF. The V and J genes are TRBV13 and TRBJ2-1; 9 bases line up with TRBD1. The CDR3 is made up of 15 amino acids. The ends lost 3 bases at V and 7 bases at J; junction bases unmatched: 7. Germline assignment: CDR1 PRHDT and CDR2 FYEKMQ (reference sequence).

The rearrangement uses TRBV27 and TRBJ2-1; TRBD2 might be the D (5 bases). Deletions cut 3 bases from V and 2 bases from J, with 14 bases between. Germline CDR1 MNHEY, CDR2 SMNVEV (reference sequence). The CDR3 is made up of 16 amino acids. Written as DNA, the CDR3 is TGTGCCAGCAGTTTCGGACTTTTACAAACCTACAATGAGCAGTTCTTC. Protein: CASSFGLLQTYNEQFF.

V and J are TRBV7-6 and TRBJ2-5; D gene unclear. V lost 5 bases and J lost 5, with 15 bases in between. Germline loops: CDR1 SGHVS, CDR2 FNYEAQ. The CDR3 runs 14 residues. The DNA for the CDR3 is TGTGCCAGCAGCCCTAAGACTGGTGTGGAGACCCAGTACTTC. Its protein is CASSPKTGVETQYF.

The chain recombines TRBV6-5 with TRBJ2-2; TRBD2 is a possible D gene (5 bases). From germline, CDR1 is MNHEY and CDR2 SVGAGI. Trimming stripped 6 bases from V and 4 bases from J, with 15 bases between. CDR3 length equals 15 residues. The CDR3 coding sequence is TGTGCCAGCAGAACTACTAGACTTACCACCGGGGAGCTGTTTTTT. It codes for CASRTTRLTTGELFF.

The rearrangement joins TRBV30 to TRBJ2-7; D is perhaps TRBD1 (6 bases). Trimming took off 1 base at V and 2 bases at J, with 15 bases between the two ends. Germline V gene sequence: CDR1 GTSNPN, CDR2 SVGIG (reference sequence). This CDR3 region has 15 residues. The CDR3: CAWSGVPAGAYEQYF. CDR3 coding DNA: TGTGCCTGGAGTGGAGTCCCGGCAGGGGCCTACGAGCAGTACTTC.

The chain has TRBV29-1 and TRBJ2-3; 9 bases map to TRBD2. The CDR3 runs 15 residues. The germline gives CDR1 SQVTM, CDR2 ANQGSEA. J was trimmed by 2 bases and V by 6 bases; bases with no gene match: 9. The CDR3 nucleotides read TGCAGCGTAAAAGAGCGGGGGGCCCACACAGATACGCAGTATTTT. Residues: CSVKERGAHTDTQYF.